This entry is about one T cell receptor beta chain. The sample comes from a study of blood T cell repertoires in COVID-19. Overall study: T cells, B-cell-depleted T cells, or PBMCs supplied cDNA or gDNA.

Per the germline V gene, CDR1 is SNHLY and CDR2 is FYNNEI. The CDR3 contains 19 residues. The J segment lost 3 bases and the V segment lost 4 bases, leaving 20 bases of the junction unmatched. Per the original data handling: Amplified reference gene primers provided the basis for estimating nucleated cell counts. Profiled with immunoSEQ multiplex PCR; TCRdb holds only in-frame clones, not every one. The V and J calls and clone size are taken from that table; D and trimming were inferred from the DNA. This table holds under 300,000 clones, more than 65% found once. Sequencing was performed on peripheral blood. The clonotype originates from a woman between 40 and 50 years old who had recovered from COVID-19. The chain has TRBV2 and TRBJ2-7; 8 nucleotides align to TRBD1. The CDR3 bases are TGTGCCAGCAGTGGAGACAGGGGAGGTATGAGTAAATTCGACTACGAGCAGTACTTC. Translating gives CASSGDRGGMSKFDYEQYF. Using reference TRBV2 and TRBJ2-7 for the parts outside the CDR3, the full variable domain is EPEVTQTPSHQVTQMGQEVILRCVPISNHLYFYWYRQILGQKVEFLVSFYNNEISEKSEIFDDQFSVERPDGSNFTLKIRSTKLEDSAMYFCASSGDRGGMSKFDYEQYFGPGTRLTVT.